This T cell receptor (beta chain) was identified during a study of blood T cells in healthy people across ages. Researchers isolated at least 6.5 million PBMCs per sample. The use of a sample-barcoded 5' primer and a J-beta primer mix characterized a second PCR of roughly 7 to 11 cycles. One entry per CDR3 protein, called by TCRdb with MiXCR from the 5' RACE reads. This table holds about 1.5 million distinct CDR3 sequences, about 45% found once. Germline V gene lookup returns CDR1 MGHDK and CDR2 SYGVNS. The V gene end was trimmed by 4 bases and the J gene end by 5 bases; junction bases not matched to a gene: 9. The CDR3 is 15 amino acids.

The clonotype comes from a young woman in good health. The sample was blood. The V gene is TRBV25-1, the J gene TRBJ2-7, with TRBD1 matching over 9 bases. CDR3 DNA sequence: TGTGCCAGCAGTGCTGCCGGGACAGGGTTTCACGAGCAGTACTTC. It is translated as CASSAAGTGFHEQYF.